The 25 T cell receptor beta chains below come from one sample, sequenced in a study of blood T cell repertoires in COVID-19. Sequencing used immunoSEQ multiplex PCR; TCRdb keeps in-frame clones, though not all of them. The table records 300,000 to 350,000 clones, around nine tenths of them present only once. Sequenced sample: peripheral blood. Every receptor here comes from a woman in her thirties with COVID-19, enrolled during active disease.

This chain connects TRBV5-1 to TRBJ2-7, with 7 bases that match TRBD2. V shed 2 bases, J shed 4 bases, and the junction held 9 bases outside the gene matches. Germline V CDR1 and CDR2: SGHRS, YFSETQ. The CDR3 runs 15 residues. The CDR3 loop reads CASSLGLADYYEQYF. CDR3 bases: TGCGCCAGCAGCTTAGGGCTAGCGGATTATTACGAGCAGTACTTC.

The rearrangement joins TRBV19 to TRBJ2-2, with 7 bases identical to TRBD2. V lost 7 bases to trimming and J lost 5 bases; unmatched junction nucleotides: 10. Germline V gene lookup returns CDR1 LNHDA and CDR2 SQIVND (reference sequence). The CDR3 spans 15 residues. This CDR3 reads CASKSAGVETGELFF. CDR3 nucleotides: TGTGCCAGTAAGTCGGCGGGAGTGGAGACCGGGGAGCTGTTTTTT.

The rearrangement links TRBV9 to TRBJ1-4, with 8 bases identical to TRBD1. V gave up 3 bases and J gave up 8 bases; unmatched junction bases: 12. Per germline, CDR1 SGDLS and CDR2 YYNGEE. This CDR3 spans 16 amino acids. Here the CDR3 reads CASSGAGGVRDEKLFF. As DNA, the CDR3 is TGTGCCAGCAGCGGGGCAGGGGGCGTGCGGGACGAAAAACTGTTTTTT.

J is TRBJ2-1 and V is TRBV7-9; tentative D call: TRBD2 (5 bases). In germline, CDR1 is SEHNR, CDR2 FQNEAQ (reference sequence). The CDR3 consists of 14 residues. V was trimmed by 11 bases and J by 0 bases, leaving 14 bases between them. The DNA of the CDR3 is TGTGCCGGGGTGGGGAGTAGCTCCTACAATGAGCAGTTCTTC. Its protein product is CAGVGSSSYNEQFF.

V gene TRBV7-9 combines with J gene TRBJ1-6; no reliable D call. V was clipped by 3 bases and J by 8 bases, with 17 bases between them. Germline CDR1 reads SEHNR; CDR2 reads FQNEAQ (reference sequence). This CDR3 comprises 16 residues. CDR3 protein: CASSLGSGNRHSPLHF. As DNA, the CDR3 is TGTGCCAGCAGCTTGGGCTCGGGGAATAGGCATTCACCCCTCCACTTT.

About this clone itself: One end of the junction is discordant with germline, which a read error may explain. The V call is TRBV7-7, the J call TRBJ2-2, with 8 bases that match TRBD1. The CDR3 extends over 16 amino acids. Germline CDR1 SSHAT, CDR2 FNYEAQ (reference sequence). This chain's CDR3 is CASSIDRGLGTGELFF. The DNA for the CDR3 is TGTGCTAGCAGCATCGACAGGGGTCTTGGAACCGGGGAGCTGTTTTTT.

The V gene is TRBV12-3 or TRBV12-4, the J gene TRBJ1-2; tentative D call: TRBD1 (6 bases). Trimming stripped 6 bases from V and 6 bases from J, with 14 bases between. This CDR3 comprises 13 residues. The CDR3 bases are TGTGCCAGCAGAGTACAGGGTTTCGATGGCTACACCTTC. Translated, it gives CASRVQGFDGYTF.

The CDR3 loop reads CSASLERGTETQYF. The CDR3 DNA is TGCAGTGCTAGTCTCGAAAGGGGGACGGAGACCCAGTACTTC. The chain joins TRBV20-1 to TRBJ2-5; TRBD1 might be the D (6 bases). Trimming shortened V by 3 bases and J by 5 bases, and 16 bases separated the two germline ends. Germline lookup yields CDR1 DFQATT and CDR2 SNEGSKA (reference sequence). CDR3 length: 14 residues.

The V and J genes are TRBV2 and TRBJ1-2; D may be TRBD1 (6 bases). CDR1 SNHLY and CDR2 FYNNEI come from the germline V gene. The CDR3 runs to 12 residues. V shed 9 bases and J shed 7 bases, with 15 bases lying between them. In DNA form, the CDR3 reads TGTGCCAGTGCACAGGGATCAAGTGGCTACACCTTC. Translated, it gives CASAQGSSGYTF.

The gene calls are TRBV4-2 and TRBJ2-1; TRBD2 agrees at 7 bases. V lost 3 bases to trimming and J lost 6 bases; unmatched junction nucleotides: 5. The CDR3 is made up of 14 amino acids. CDR1 and CDR2 from the germline V gene are LGHNA and YNFKEQ. CDR3 sequence (DNA): TGTGCCAGCAGCCAGGCACTAGCGACCAATGAGCAGTTCTTC. Translation: CASSQALATNEQFF.

The chain joins TRBV15 to TRBJ2-5; D gene unclear. Germline assignment: CDR1 LNHNV and CDR2 YYDKDF (reference sequence). V was trimmed by 3 bases and J by 5 bases, leaving 7 bases between them. This CDR3 is built from 12 residues. The CDR3 region has the DNA TGTGCCACCAGCAGCTGGAGCGAGACCCAGTACTTC. Protein product: CATSSWSETQYF.

V gene TRBV2 combines with J gene TRBJ1-5; D unclear. The V gene lost 8 bases and the J gene lost 7 bases, with 3 bases spanning the gap. The CDR3 spans 9 residues. Germline V gene lookup returns CDR1 SNHLY and CDR2 FYNNEI. In DNA form, the CDR3 reads TGTGCCAGCGGCCAGCCCCAGCATTTT. It codes for CASGQPQHF.

The rearrangement joins TRBV5-1 to TRBJ2-3; weak D call: TRBD1 (6 bases). The V end was cut by 2 bases, the J end by 1 base, with 11 bases between. Per the germline V gene, CDR1 is SGHRS and CDR2 is YFSETQ. The CDR3 contains 15 residues. CDR3 sequence reads: CASSFRGRGTDTQYF. In nucleotides, the CDR3 is TGCGCCAGCAGCTTCAGGGGTAGAGGCACAGATACGCAGTATTTT.

A few counts support this clone. The V call is TRBV7-9, the J call TRBJ2-3; 8 bases align to TRBD2. Unmatched junction bases numbered 7, after V lost 2 bases and J lost 6 bases. The CDR3 spans 15 residues. Germline V gives CDR1 SEHNR, CDR2 FQNEAQ (reference sequence). DNA for the CDR3: TGTGCCAGCAGCTTACTGTCGGGAGGGGTGGATACGCAGTATTTT. It encodes CASSLLSGGVDTQYF.

The rearrangement links TRBV6-6 to TRBJ1-1, with D perhaps TRBD1 (6 bases). The CDR3 loop spans 14 amino acids. The V gene lost 6 bases and the J gene lost 4 bases, with 15 bases spanning the gap. Germline V gene lookup returns CDR1 MNHNY and CDR2 SVGAGI (reference sequence). Here the CDR3 reads CASSLGGEGTEAFF. The CDR3 DNA sequence: TGTGCCAGCAGCCTAGGGGGGGAGGGCACTGAAGCTTTCTTT.

The V gene is TRBV7-2, the J gene TRBJ1-2; 11 bases map to TRBD1. V shed 3 bases and J 7 bases; nucleotides not matched to a gene: 4. The germline CDR1 and CDR2 sequences are SGHTA and FQGNSA. The CDR3 runs 14 residues. CDR3 DNA sequence: TGTGCCAGCAGCTTTTTCGGACAGGGGGCTGGCTACACCTTC. Translating it yields CASSFFGQGAGYTF.

This clone was observed once. The chain carries TRBV2 and TRBJ2-5; TRBD2 might be the D (6 bases). Trimming shortened V by 8 bases and J by 2 bases, and 15 bases separated the two germline ends. The CDR3 is 14 residues long. Looked up from germline, CDR1 is SNHLY and CDR2 is FYNNEI. The CDR3 sequence: CASDPGDGQETQYF. The CDR3 DNA reads TGTGCCAGCGACCCGGGGGACGGGCAAGAGACCCAGTACTTC.

The J gene is TRBJ2-1, the V gene TRBV5-1, with 7 bases lining up with TRBD1. The V and J ends lost 4 bases and 3 bases, in that order; junction bases with no gene match: 4. The CDR3 extends over 14 amino acids. CDR1 SGHRS and CDR2 YFSETQ come from the germline V gene. The chain's CDR3 is CASSGRQGYNEQFF. Here the CDR3 DNA reads TGCGCCAGCAGCGGACGACAGGGCTACAATGAGCAGTTCTTC.

Regarding this clone: Distinct nucleotide sequences in the sample also encode this CDR3. The J gene is TRBJ2-3, the V gene TRBV6-5; TRBD1 aligns across 8 bases. V gave up 8 bases and J gave up 4 bases; unmatched junction bases: 8. Germline lookup yields CDR1 MNHEY and CDR2 SVGAGI. The CDR3 covers 14 residues. CDR3 nucleotides: TGTGCCAGCCATGACAGGGGCAGTGCAGATACGCAGTATTTT. Its translation: CASHDRGSADTQYF.

The rearrangement links TRBV24-1 to TRBJ1-2, with 7 nucleotides matching TRBD1. The trim removed 4 bases at V and 4 bases at J, leaving 5 bases unmatched. Germline values: CDR1 KGHDR, CDR2 SFDVKD. The CDR3 runs 14 residues. This CDR3 reads CATSDPGQTYGYTF. CDR3 coding DNA: TGTGCCACCAGTGACCCGGGACAGACCTATGGCTACACCTTC.

The V gene is TRBV7-9, the J gene TRBJ2-1, with 8 bases fitting TRBD2. The junction had 10 bases not matched to a gene; V was cut back by 8 bases and J by 7 bases. Germline lookup yields CDR1 SEHNR and CDR2 FQNEAQ (reference sequence). The CDR3 contains 14 residues. CDR3: CASAGGVPWNEQFF. Written as DNA, the CDR3 is TGTGCCAGCGCCGGGGGGGTTCCCTGGAATGAGCAGTTCTTC.

The V and J genes are TRBV27 and TRBJ2-7; tentative D call: TRBD2 (5 bases). The germline V gene has CDR1 MNHEY and CDR2 SMNVEV (reference sequence). This CDR3 is built from 16 residues. Between the trimmed V and J ends, which lost 8 bases and 0 bases, there was a span of 20 bases. The CDR3, as DNA: TGTGCCAGCTCCACTACCGGGATCTGGGACTCCTACGAGCAGTACTTC. Translating gives CASSTTGIWDSYEQYF.

The sample holds one count of this clone. The gene calls are TRBV6-6 and TRBJ2-5; TRBD2 agrees at 8 bases. Germline trimming cut 2 bases from V and 2 bases from J; bases unmatched to any gene: 7. Looked up from germline, CDR1 is MNHNY and CDR2 is SVGAGI (reference sequence). CDR3 size: 16 residues. The CDR3 nucleotides read TGTGCCAGCAGTTACCTGCAGGGCGGGGGGCAAGAGACCCAGTACTTC. Encoded protein: CASSYLQGGGQETQYF.

The chain joins TRBV19 to TRBJ1-5; the D gene is possibly TRBD1 (5 bases). From germline, CDR1 is LNHDA and CDR2 SQIVND (reference sequence). The CDR3 runs to 13 residues. Trimming cost V 3 bases and J 6 bases, with 9 bases left between them. This CDR3 is CASSIQGTQPQHF. CDR3 sequence (DNA): TGTGCCAGTAGTATCCAGGGTACTCAGCCCCAGCATTTT.

With respect to this clone: Germline and junction disagree at one end, which may indicate a read error. The chain is built from TRBV2 and TRBJ1-1; D might be TRBD1 (6 bases). The germline gives CDR1 SNHLY, CDR2 FYNNEI. CDR3 length equals 13 residues. CDR3 sequence reads: CASGDRPNTEAFF. The CDR3 bases are TGTGCCAGCGGTGACAGGCCGAACACTGAAGCTTTCTTT.